These 26 T cell receptor beta chains were all obtained from the same sample, sequenced in a study of CD8 T cells in ankylosing spondylitis. Whole-study results and caveats: Characteristic, it appeared, of ankylosing spondylitis blood was a TCR beta motif of about eight highly homologous variants.

Each CDR3 protein is one row after TCRdb ran MiXCR on the 5' RACE reads. The repertoire has about 450,000 distinct CDR3 sequences, 20% to 30% of them found once; the top ten carry 0.89%. These TCRs' antigens remain unknown. The sample comprised blood, either unsorted or a sorted T cell fraction (not recorded which). The receptor source for this set is a male donor with ankylosing spondylitis.

This clonotype was observed a handful of times. This sequence joins TRBV10-3 and TRBJ2-1, with a weak D call TRBD2 (6 bases). Germline V CDR1 and CDR2: ENHRY, SYGVKD. CDR3 length equals 13 residues. V lost 6 bases and J 7 bases, leaving 13 bases between the germline ends. The chain's CDR3 is CAIRPGLPNEQFF. The CDR3, as DNA: TGTGCCATCAGACCGGGACTGCCAAATGAGCAGTTCTTC.

The table lists this clonotype with many counts. The genes are TRBV3-1 and TRBJ2-1; a weak D match, TRBD2 (6 bases). V was cut by 3 bases and J by 7 bases, with 19 bases left in between. The CDR3 runs 16 residues. Germline CDR1 is LGHDT and CDR2 is YNNKEL (reference sequence). The CDR3 region is CASSHPGRLLRNEQFF. The CDR3 DNA is TGTGCCAGCAGCCACCCTGGGAGGCTTTTGAGGAATGAGCAGTTCTTC.

This clonotype turned up a few times. At one boundary the junction diverges from the germline segment, which might be a read error. The chain couples TRBV6-5 to TRBJ2-1; 8 bases are shared with TRBD2. This CDR3 comprises 14 residues. The germline CDR1 and CDR2 sequences are MNHEY and SVGAGI. Written as DNA, the CDR3 is TGTGCCAGCGGTTACCGGGAGGGCAACAATGAGCAGTTCTTC. Translated: CASGYREGNNEQFF.

The genes are TRBV7-9 and TRBJ2-1; TRBD2 matches 7 bases. The CDR3 runs 16 residues. Trimming cost V 4 bases and J 0 bases; bases outside gene matches: 6. Germline CDR1 reads SEHNR; CDR2 reads FQNEAQ (reference sequence). The CDR3 is CASSSAGVPSYNEQFF. The CDR3 DNA follows: TGTGCCAGCAGCTCGGCGGGGGTTCCCTCCTACAATGAGCAGTTCTTC.

The CDR3 DNA is TGCGCCAGCAGCTTGACCACTAGCGGGAACACCGGGGAGCTGTTTTTT. Translated: CASSLTTSGNTGELFF. The gene calls are TRBV5-1 and TRBJ2-2; TRBD2 matches 8 bases. With V trimmed by 1 base and J by 1 base, 3 bases remained unmatched. The CDR3 spans 16 residues. CDR1 and CDR2 (germline): SGHRS, YFSETQ.

The CDR3, as DNA: TGTGCCAGCAGCTTCCTCGAGGGGGCCTTGAGCTCCTACAATGAGCAGTTCTTC. Translated: CASSFLEGALSSYNEQFF. The rearrangement joins TRBV5-6 to TRBJ2-1; 7 bases fit TRBD1. This CDR3 spans 18 amino acids. V shed 2 bases and J 0 bases; nucleotides not matched to a gene: 11. Per germline, CDR1 SGHDT and CDR2 YYEEEE.

CDR3 protein: CASSLQAGYEQYV. For the CDR3, the DNA is TGTGCCAGCAGCTTACAGGCAGGGTACGAGCAGTACGTC. The chain has TRBV7-2 and TRBJ2-7; perhaps TRBD1 as D (5 bases). CDR1 is SGHTA, CDR2 FQGNSA, per germline. The V end was cut by 2 bases, the J end by 4 bases, with 9 bases between. The CDR3 runs 13 residues.

The DNA for the CDR3 is TGTGCCAGCAGCTTACTTAGCGGACCCTACGAGCAGTACTTC. Protein sequence: CASSLLSGPYEQYF. The chain couples TRBV7-3 to TRBJ2-7, with D maybe TRBD2 (6 bases). The CDR3 sequence is 14 residues long. V was clipped by 2 bases and J by 2 bases, with 10 bases between them. Germline assignment: CDR1 SGHTA and CDR2 FQGTGA.

This clonotype has just a few counts. The rearrangement uses TRBV5-6 and TRBJ2-2; possibly TRBD2 for D (5 bases). The V end was cut by 6 bases, the J end by 2 bases, with 17 bases between. This CDR3 is built from 16 residues. Germline CDR1 and CDR2: SGHDT and YYEEEE. CDR3 region: CASTYGTGSNTGELFF. CDR3 DNA sequence: TGTGCCAGCACCTATGGAACGGGATCCAACACCGGGGAGCTGTTTTTT.

A few counts support this clonotype. V gene TRBV12-3 or TRBV12-4 combines with J gene TRBJ2-7; a possible D gene is TRBD2 (5 bases). This CDR3 region has 13 residues. V lost 6 bases and J 5 bases, leaving 14 bases between the germline ends. CDR3 protein: CASSRRIGDEQYF. The CDR3 coding sequence is TGTGCCAGCAGCCGTAGAATCGGGGACGAGCAGTACTTC.

This clonotype showed up just a few times. The chain recombines TRBV18 with TRBJ2-1; TRBD2 aligns across 9 bases. The CDR3 has 15 amino acids. Germline V gives CDR1 KGHSH, CDR2 LQKENI. With 6 bases clipped from V and 4 bases from J, the junction kept 7 bases outside the gene matches. CDR3: CASSPASGNYNEQFF. The DNA for the CDR3 is TGTGCCAGCTCCCCGGCTAGCGGGAATTACAATGAGCAGTTCTTC.

The V and J genes are TRBV19 and TRBJ2-5, with 7 bases aligning to TRBD1. Germline trimming cut 4 bases from V and 2 bases from J; bases unmatched to any gene: 7. Germline assignment: CDR1 LNHDA and CDR2 SQIVND (reference sequence). The CDR3 is made up of 15 amino acids. The DNA for the CDR3 is TGTGCCAGTAGTACACGGACAGGCCTACAAGAGACCCAGTACTTC. It encodes CASSTRTGLQETQYF.

The rearrangement joins TRBV4-1 to TRBJ2-3; D is undetermined. The CDR3 sequence is 17 residues long. Trimming left V 0 bases short and J 2 bases short, with 15 bases between. The germline V gene encodes CDR1 MGHRA and CDR2 YSYEKL. CDR3 residues: CASSQEGSGSYTDTQYF. CDR3 in DNA: TGCGCCAGCAGCCAAGAAGGATCGGGTTCTTACACAGATACGCAGTATTTT.

The chain carries TRBV10-2 and TRBJ2-7, with 7 bases aligning to TRBD2. Trimming cost V 1 base and J 5 bases; bases outside gene matches: 5. The CDR3 covers 14 residues. In germline, CDR1 is WSHSY, CDR2 SAAADI. The CDR3 protein is CASSEWEGRNEQYF. The CDR3 DNA reads TGCGCCAGCAGTGAGTGGGAGGGCCGAAACGAGCAGTACTTC.

In this sample, this clonotype turned up many times. V is TRBV7-8 and J is TRBJ2-5; weak D call: TRBD2 (6 bases). The CDR3 contains 15 residues. The germline V and J ends were trimmed by 4 bases and 5 bases, with 17 bases remaining between them. The germline CDR1 and CDR2 sequences are SGHVS and FQNEAQ. CDR3 protein: CASSSPAGREETQYF. The DNA of the CDR3 is TGTGCCAGCAGCTCCCCGGCGGGAAGGGAGGAGACCCAGTACTTC. Based on the CDR3 plus reference TRBV7-8 and TRBJ2-5, the full variable domain is GAGVSQSPRYKVAKRGQDVALRCDPISGHVSLFWYQQALGQGPEFLTYFQNEAQLDKSGLPSDRFFAERPEGSVSTLKIQRTQQEDSAVYLCASSSPAGREETQYFGPGTRLLVL.

The V gene is TRBV27, the J gene TRBJ1-2; 7 nucleotides agree with TRBD1. The CDR3 spans 16 residues. The J segment lost 7 bases and the V segment lost 0 bases, leaving 11 bases of the junction unmatched. CDR1 is MNHEY, CDR2 SMNVEV, per germline (reference sequence). CDR3 bases: TGTGCCAGCAGTTTATCGGAGGGGGCGGGTTTCGCTGGCTACACCTTC. Its translation is CASSLSEGAGFAGYTF.

This clonotype turned up a few times. The genes are TRBV15 and TRBJ1-5; D not certain. This CDR3 spans 14 amino acids. Trimming removed 0 bases at V and 3 bases at J, with 6 bases between. Germline CDR1 LNHNV, CDR2 YYDKDF (reference sequence). DNA of the CDR3: TGTGCCACCAGCAGAGATTTGGCCAATCAGCCCCAGCATTTT. Its protein is CATSRDLANQPQHF.

V is TRBV3-1 and J is TRBJ2-7; D is possibly TRBD1 or TRBD2 (6 bases each). CDR3 length: 14 residues. Germline V gene lookup returns CDR1 LGHDT and CDR2 YNNKEL (reference sequence). Trimming shortened V by 5 bases and J by 6 bases, and 17 bases separated the two germline ends. Here the CDR3 DNA reads TGTGCCAGCAGCAACACAGGGCGGGAAGTCGAGCAGTACTTC. This codes for CASSNTGREVEQYF.

The chain carries TRBV20-1 and TRBJ2-1, with TRBD2 matching over 9 bases. The CDR3 loop spans 14 amino acids. Germline loops: CDR1 DFQATT, CDR2 SNEGSKA (reference sequence). After removal of 6 bases from V and 6 bases from J, the junction contained 9 bases not matched to a gene. The CDR3 sequence: CSAARREGLNEQFF. In DNA form, the CDR3 reads TGCAGTGCCGCTCGGCGGGAGGGCCTCAATGAGCAGTTCTTC.

This clonotype has just a few counts. The gene calls are TRBV5-1 and TRBJ1-1; D unresolved. The CDR3 runs to 14 residues. V was pared by 4 bases and J by 3 bases, with 13 bases between. From germline, CDR1 is SGHRS and CDR2 YFSETQ. DNA for the CDR3: TGCGCCAGCAGCCGGAGCGGGAAGGACACTGAAGCTTTCTTT. This gives the protein CASSRSGKDTEAFF.

The V call is TRBV5-4, the J call TRBJ1-2; 7 bases fit TRBD1. J gave up 2 bases and V 0 bases, and 4 bases lay outside the gene matches. The germline V gene encodes CDR1 SGHNT and CDR2 YYREEE (reference sequence). CDR3 length: 15 amino acids. The DNA for the CDR3 is TGTGCCAGCAGCTTGGATGCAGGGGGGAACTATGGCTACACCTTC. Translated, it gives CASSLDAGGNYGYTF.

This chain uses TRBV7-9 with TRBJ2-3; TRBD1 agrees at 7 bases. J lost 2 bases, V lost 3 bases, and 5 bases had no gene match. Germline V gene lookup returns CDR1 SEHNR and CDR2 FQNEAQ (reference sequence). This CDR3 comprises 15 residues. The CDR3 DNA follows: TGTGCCAGCAGCTTGGTACAGGGGCCCACAGATACGCAGTATTTT. Protein sequence: CASSLVQGPTDTQYF.

In this sample, this clonotype turned up a few times. The CDR3 loop reads CASSLQNQPQHF. The DNA of the CDR3 is TGTGCCAGCAGTTTACAGAATCAGCCCCAGCATTTT. The chain is built from TRBV28 and TRBJ1-5; the D is unclear. From germline, CDR1 is MDHEN and CDR2 SYDVKM. The V gene lost 2 bases and the J gene lost 4 bases, with 3 bases spanning the gap. The CDR3 has 12 amino acids.

In this sample, this clonotype turned up a few times. The genes are TRBV9 and TRBJ2-1; 10 bases are shared with TRBD1. Trimming at V came to 4 bases and at J to 9 bases, leaving 7 bases not matched to a gene. Germline V gene lookup returns CDR1 SGDLS and CDR2 YYNGEE. CDR3 length equals 14 residues. In DNA, the CDR3 is TGTGCCAGCAGCCCCCGGACAGGGGGAAGTGAGCAGTTCTTC. Encoded protein: CASSPRTGGSEQFF.

This clonotype was counted only a few times. V is TRBV11-1 and J is TRBJ2-1; TRBD2 might be the D (6 bases). The germline V and J ends were trimmed by 5 bases and 4 bases, with 15 bases remaining between them. The CDR3 consists of 15 residues. CDR1 is SGHAT and CDR2 is FQDESV in the germline V gene (reference sequence). The CDR3 DNA sequence: TGTGCCAGCAGCCCTAGGAGGGCTGCTTACAATGAGCAGTTCTTC. It translates to CASSPRRAAYNEQFF.

The chain joins TRBV7-8 to TRBJ2-2; 8 nucleotides align to TRBD2. Unmatched junction bases numbered 8, after V lost 4 bases and J lost 4 bases. From germline, CDR1 is SGHVS and CDR2 FQNEAQ. The CDR3 length is 16 residues. The CDR3 DNA is TGTGCCAGCAGCTCCCTCGGGACTAGTGTCACCGGGGAGCTGTTTTTT. It translates to CASSSLGTSVTGELFF.